Presented here are 23 T cell receptor beta chains from one specimen sequenced in a study of blood T cells in healthy people across ages. Combining a sample-barcoded 5' primer with a J-beta primer mix, a second PCR ran for 7 to 11 cycles. TCRdb processed the 5' RACE reads anew with MiXCR; each CDR3 protein has one entry. The repertoire has about 510,000 distinct CDR3 sequences, roughly a quarter of them found once; the top ten carry over 3.5%. A further study also used this sample, focusing on T cells of mothers and their children.

The sequenced material came from blood. The origin of the receptors is a boy aged 2 to 10 in good health.

This clonotype was observed a few times. V is TRBV6-1 and J is TRBJ2-2; 9 bases line up with TRBD1. CDR3 length: 18 residues. J lost 3 bases, V lost 4 bases, and 12 bases had no gene match. Germline CDR1 is MNHNS and CDR2 is SASEGT. The CDR3: CASSVLRGTGNYTGELFF. DNA of the CDR3: TGTGCCAGCAGTGTTTTACGTGGGACAGGGAATTACACCGGGGAGCTGTTTTTT.

With respect to this clonotype: No conserved phenylalanine or tryptophan is present at the end of the CDR3, so a read error is the likely explanation. J is TRBJ1-2 and V is TRBV5-1; TRBD1 is a possible D gene (5 bases). Germline assignment: CDR1 SGHRS and CDR2 YFSETQ. V gave up 3 bases and J gave up 8 bases, with 11 bases separating them. This CDR3 has 12 amino acids. CDR3 sequence reads: CASSSGTSGYTL. The CDR3 DNA follows: TGCGCCAGCAGCTCCGGGACTTCGGGCTACACCCTC.

The chain has TRBV3-1 and TRBJ2-1; TRBD2 is a possible D gene (5 bases). V gave up 1 base and J gave up 6 bases, with 13 bases separating them. The germline CDR1 and CDR2 sequences are LGHDT and YNNKEL (reference sequence). CDR3 length: 15 amino acids. As DNA, the CDR3 is TGTGCCAGCAGCCAAGGCGGGCCCCTGGGCAATGAGCAGTTCTTC. It translates to CASSQGGPLGNEQFF.

The chain links TRBV20-1 to TRBJ2-3, with 8 bases lining up with TRBD2. The CDR3 sequence is 14 residues long. The germline V gene has CDR1 DFQATT and CDR2 SNEGSKA (reference sequence). The ends lost 1 base at V and 5 bases at J; junction bases unmatched: 5. The CDR3 DNA reads TGCAGTGCTAGAGTAGCGGGAAAAATAGATACGCAGTATTTT. It translates to CSARVAGKIDTQYF.

This clonotype was seen ten or more times. The chain recombines TRBV12-3 or TRBV12-4 with TRBJ2-7; possible D gene TRBD1, 6 bases. With 4 bases removed from V and 6 bases from J, the gap between germline ends came to 7 bases. The CDR3 runs to 11 residues. This CDR3 is CASSYRAEQYF. The CDR3 DNA reads TGTGCCAGCAGTTACAGGGCCGAGCAGTACTTC.

This clonotype was counted ten times or more. This chain links TRBV10-3 with TRBJ2-5; TRBD2 matches at 13 bases. This CDR3 has 17 residues. Germline V CDR1 and CDR2: ENHRY, SYGVKD. V gave up 6 bases and J gave up 5 bases; unmatched junction bases: 12. The CDR3 here is CAISGSSGTSGVETQYF. CDR3 coding DNA: TGTGCCATCAGCGGTTCATCCGGGACTAGCGGGGTGGAGACCCAGTACTTC.

V is TRBV6-1 and J is TRBJ2-3; D may be TRBD2 (6 bases). Trimming removed 2 bases at V and 1 base at J, with 19 bases between. Germline V lookup: CDR1 MNHNS, CDR2 SASEGT. This CDR3 has 18 amino acids. The CDR3 region has the DNA TGTGCCAGCAGTGAAAATGTTTATGGGGGAGGACGCACAGATACGCAGTATTTT. This sequence encodes CASSENVYGGGRTDTQYF.

This clonotype appeared a few times. The chain recombines TRBV20-1 with TRBJ2-5; 8 bases are shared with TRBD1. V dropped 3 bases and J dropped 5; count of bases not matched to a gene: 2. The germline V gene has CDR1 DFQATT and CDR2 SNEGSKA (reference sequence). The CDR3 covers 12 residues. This chain's CDR3 is CSASRGLETQYF. CDR3 nucleotide sequence: TGCAGTGCTAGCAGGGGGCTGGAGACCCAGTACTTC.

This clonotype was observed once. The chain joins TRBV12-5 to TRBJ1-6; D may be TRBD1 (5 bases). The V end was cut by 5 bases, the J end by 4 bases, with 15 bases between. The CDR3 spans 16 residues. CDR1 and CDR2 from the germline V gene are LGHNT and FRNRAP. The CDR3 DNA follows: TGTGCTAGTGGTGCCTCCACAGGACCTTATAATTCACCCCTCCACTTT. Its protein is CASGASTGPYNSPLHF.

This clonotype was recorded many times. The chain joins TRBV7-2 to TRBJ2-1; D possibly corresponds to TRBD1 (6 bases). V dropped 1 base and J dropped 12 bases, with 10 bases sitting between them. Germline assignment: CDR1 SGHTA and CDR2 FQGNSA. The CDR3 runs 12 residues. DNA for the CDR3: TGTGCCAGCAGCTTAGTGGGGGCTGGGCAGTTCTTC. Translating gives CASSLVGAGQFF. Complete variable domain (other parts from reference TRBV7-2 and TRBJ2-1): GAGVSQSPSNKVTEKGKDVELRCDPISGHTALYWYRQSLGQGLEFLIYFQGNSAPDKSGLPSDRFSAERTGGSVSTLTIQRTQQEDSAVYLCASSLVGAGQFFGPGTRLTVL.

The chain couples TRBV6-1 to TRBJ2-3; D not resolved. V gave up 5 bases and J gave up 2 bases, with 17 bases separating them. CDR3 length: 16 residues. CDR1 and CDR2 (germline): MNHNS, SASEGT. CDR3 residues: CASSPRLTYVTDTQYF. The CDR3 DNA follows: TGTGCCAGCAGTCCCCGCTTGACTTATGTCACAGATACGCAGTATTTT.

The rearrangement links TRBV5-4 to TRBJ2-2; 10 nucleotides line up with TRBD2. V dropped 3 bases and J dropped 7; count of bases not matched to a gene: 6. The CDR3 runs 15 residues. Germline loops: CDR1 SGHNT, CDR2 YYREEE (reference sequence). The CDR3 spells CASSYTSGAIGELFF. CDR3 coding DNA: TGTGCCAGCAGCTACACTAGCGGGGCGATCGGGGAGCTGTTTTTT.

Many counts were recorded for this clonotype. For the CDR3, the DNA is TGTGCCAGCAGCTTTGGGGAGGAGACCCAGTACTTC. As protein: CASSFGEETQYF. The V call is TRBV7-9, the J call TRBJ2-5; possibly TRBD2 for D (5 bases). Germline V gene data show CDR1 as SEHNR and CDR2 as FQNEAQ (reference sequence). Trimming removed 3 bases from V and 5 bases from J, with 7 bases in between. The CDR3 extends over 12 amino acids.

The chain links TRBV5-1 to TRBJ2-5; D is uncertain. Trimming stripped 1 base from V and 5 bases from J, with 9 bases between. The CDR3 spans 13 residues. Looked up from germline, CDR1 is SGHRS and CDR2 is YFSETQ. The CDR3 spells CASSLQTGETQYF. As DNA, the CDR3 is TGCGCCAGCAGCTTGCAAACTGGGGAGACCCAGTACTTC. The complete variable domain, with remaining parts taken from reference TRBV5-1 and TRBJ2-5, reads KAGVTQTPRYLIKTRGQQVTLSCSPISGHRSVSWYQQTPGQGLQFLFEYFSETQRNKGNFPGRFSGRQFSNSRSEMNVSTLELGDSALYLCASSLQTGETQYFGPGTRLLVL.

The rearrangement uses TRBV24-1 and TRBJ2-3, with 10 positions matching TRBD1. The CDR3 length is 16 residues. Unmatched junction bases numbered 3, after V lost 3 bases and J lost 1 base. Looked up from germline, CDR1 is KGHDR and CDR2 is SFDVKD. CDR3: CATSDPGTGGTDTQYF. The CDR3, as DNA: TGTGCCACCAGTGATCCCGGGACAGGGGGCACAGATACGCAGTATTTT.

This clonotype was recorded a few times. The chain has TRBV10-3 and TRBJ2-7; 8 nucleotides agree with TRBD1. The CDR3 is 16 residues long. CDR1 and CDR2 from the germline V gene are ENHRY and SYGVKD. With V trimmed by 3 bases and J by 0 bases, 7 bases remained unmatched. DNA of the CDR3: TGTGCCATCAGTGAATTCCCGGACAGGGACTCCTACGAGCAGTACTTC. Its translation: CAISEFPDRDSYEQYF.

This clonotype was seen a few times. The chain is built from TRBV2 and TRBJ2-5; D unclear. The CDR3 totals 14 residues. Trimming shortened V by 7 bases and J by 2 bases, and 14 bases separated the two germline ends. Germline CDR1 SNHLY, CDR2 FYNNEI. The CDR3 DNA sequence: TGTGCCAGCACAGAGATGCGGATTCAAGAGACCCAGTACTTC. This gives the protein CASTEMRIQETQYF.

In this sample, this clonotype turned up many times. The chain joins TRBV12-3 or TRBV12-4 to TRBJ2-2, with D tentatively TRBD2 (6 bases). The CDR3 has 15 residues. V lost 1 base to trimming and J lost 5 bases, with 11 bases between them. CDR3 DNA: TGTGCCAGCAGTTTAGGGACGGGGAGGACCGGGGAGCTGTTTTTT. Its protein product is CASSLGTGRTGELFF.

DNA of the CDR3: TGTGCCACCAAAGGTGGTCCGGAGGAGCAGTACTTC. It is translated as CATKGGPEEQYF. The V and J genes are TRBV6-5 and TRBJ2-7; D gene ambiguous. V lost 10 bases to trimming and J lost 7 bases, with 17 bases between them. The germline CDR1 and CDR2 sequences are MNHEY and SVGAGI. The CDR3 contains 12 residues.

This clonotype has a handful of counts. The rearrangement uses TRBV5-1 and TRBJ2-3; D unclear. The CDR3 runs to 14 residues. V was shortened by 1 base and J by 0 bases, with 6 bases between the two germline ends. Germline CDR1 reads SGHRS; CDR2 reads YFSETQ. This chain's CDR3 is CASSLWISTDTQYF. The CDR3 nucleotides are TGCGCCAGCAGCTTGTGGATAAGCACAGATACGCAGTATTTT.

J is TRBJ2-4 and V is TRBV20-1, with 10 bases matching TRBD2. Germline CDR1 DFQATT, CDR2 SNEGSKA (reference sequence). V lost 4 bases, J lost 7 bases, and 22 bases stayed unmatched. The CDR3 covers 19 residues. In DNA form, the CDR3 reads TGCAGTGCTATAGCTATAGCTGGACTAGCGGATACCCGGGGGAACATTCAGTACTTC. Translated: CSAIAIAGLADTRGNIQYF.

This clonotype was counted only a few times. This sequence joins TRBV6-5 and TRBJ2-7; a possible D gene is TRBD2 (6 bases). CDR1 is MNHEY and CDR2 is SVGAGI in the germline V gene. The CDR3 runs 15 residues. The V and J ends lost 5 bases and 0 bases respectively, with 14 bases between them. DNA for the CDR3: TGTGCCAGCAGTAGGACTACCCCGAGCTCCTACGAGCAGTACTTC. It codes for CASSRTTPSSYEQYF.

V and J are TRBV18 and TRBJ2-4; 8 nucleotides agree with TRBD1. CDR3 length: 19 amino acids. The germline CDR1 and CDR2 sequences are KGHSH and LQKENI. With V trimmed by 0 bases and J by 0 bases, 10 bases remained unmatched. DNA of the CDR3: TGTGCCAGCTCACCACCAAGACAGGGGATCTTGGTAGCCAAAAACATTCAGTACTTC. Its protein product is CASSPPRQGILVAKNIQYF.